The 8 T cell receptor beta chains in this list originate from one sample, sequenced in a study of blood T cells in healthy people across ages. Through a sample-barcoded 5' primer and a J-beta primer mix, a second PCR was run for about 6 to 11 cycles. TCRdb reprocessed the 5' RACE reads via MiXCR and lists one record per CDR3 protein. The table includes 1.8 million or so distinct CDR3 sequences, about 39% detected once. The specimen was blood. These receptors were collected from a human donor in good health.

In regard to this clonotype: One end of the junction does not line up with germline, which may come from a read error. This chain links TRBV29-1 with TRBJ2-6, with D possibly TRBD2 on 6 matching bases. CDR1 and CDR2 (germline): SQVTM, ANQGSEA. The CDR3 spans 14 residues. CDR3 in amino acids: CSVERGSGANVRTF. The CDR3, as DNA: TGCAGCGTTGAACGGGGGTCTGGGGCCAACGTCCGGACTTTC.

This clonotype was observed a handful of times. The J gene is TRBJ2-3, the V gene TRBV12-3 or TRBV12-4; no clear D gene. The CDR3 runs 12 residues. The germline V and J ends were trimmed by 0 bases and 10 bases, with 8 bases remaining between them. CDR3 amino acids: CASSLAGYAQYF. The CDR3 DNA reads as TGTGCCAGCAGTTTAGCGGGGTATGCGCAGTATTTT.

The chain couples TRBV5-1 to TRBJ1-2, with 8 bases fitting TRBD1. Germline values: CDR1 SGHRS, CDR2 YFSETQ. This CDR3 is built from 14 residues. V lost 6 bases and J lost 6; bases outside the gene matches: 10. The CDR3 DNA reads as TGCGCCAGCACTCCGGGGGCAGGGGGCGATGGCTACACCTTC. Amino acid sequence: CASTPGAGGDGYTF.

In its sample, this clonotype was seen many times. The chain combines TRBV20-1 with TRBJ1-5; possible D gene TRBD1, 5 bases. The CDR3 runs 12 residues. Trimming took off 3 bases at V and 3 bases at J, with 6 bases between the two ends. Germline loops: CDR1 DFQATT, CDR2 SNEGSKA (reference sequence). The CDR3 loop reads CSARGPNQPQHF. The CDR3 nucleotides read TGCAGTGCTAGGGGACCCAATCAGCCCCAGCATTTT.

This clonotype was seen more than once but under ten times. The CDR3 nucleotides read TGTGCCAGCAGCGTAGAGGGAGGAATACAAGAGACCCAGTACTTC. Translating it yields CASSVEGGIQETQYF. The chain is built from TRBV9 and TRBJ2-5; D possibly corresponds to TRBD2 (6 bases). The CDR3 is 15 amino acids. CDR1 is SGDLS and CDR2 is YYNGEE in the germline V gene. The ends were cut back, 0 bases at V and 2 bases at J, with 11 bases in the middle.

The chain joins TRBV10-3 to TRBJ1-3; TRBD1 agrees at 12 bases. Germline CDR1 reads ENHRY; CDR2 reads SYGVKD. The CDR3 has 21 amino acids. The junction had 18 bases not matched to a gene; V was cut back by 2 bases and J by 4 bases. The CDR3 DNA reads TGTGCCATCAGTGAGCCGAATCCCCGGGACAGGGGGCAATTTGGGGGAAACACCATATATTTT. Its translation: CAISEPNPRDRGQFGGNTIYF.

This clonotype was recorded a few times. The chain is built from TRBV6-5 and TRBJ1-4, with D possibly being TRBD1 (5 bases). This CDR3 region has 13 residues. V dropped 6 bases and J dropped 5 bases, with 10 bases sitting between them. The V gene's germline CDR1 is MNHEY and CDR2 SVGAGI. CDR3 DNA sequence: TGTGCCAGCAGGGCAGGGTCAAATGAAAAACTGTTTTTT. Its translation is CASRAGSNEKLFF.

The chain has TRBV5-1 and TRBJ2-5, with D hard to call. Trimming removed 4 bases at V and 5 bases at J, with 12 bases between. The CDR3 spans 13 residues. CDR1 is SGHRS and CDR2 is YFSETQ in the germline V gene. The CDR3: CASSPQLGETQYF. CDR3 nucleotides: TGCGCCAGCAGCCCACAGCTGGGGGAGACCCAGTACTTC.